These 21 T cell receptor beta chains were all obtained from the same sample, sequenced in a study of shared clonotypes between healthy human individuals. The method was immunoSEQ multiplex PCR; TCRdb's version includes in-frame clones alone and lacks a portion of them. The sample has about 480,000 clones, less than 85% seen once. The specimen was PBMCs. Every receptor here comes from a woman aged 40 to 50 in good health. Some clones in this sample may be carry-over from other donors' samples.

J is TRBJ1-1 and V is TRBV11-2, with D tentatively TRBD1 (6 bases). The V end was cut by 3 bases, the J end by 7 bases, with 18 bases between. Germline V lookup: CDR1 SGHAT, CDR2 FQNNGV. The CDR3 spans 15 residues. CDR3 residues: CASSLRGVRGDEAFF. For the CDR3, the DNA is TGTGCCAGCAGCTTGAGGGGGGTTCGGGGTGATGAAGCTTTCTTT.

This CDR3 reads CASSQDLGSLAEAFF. CDR3 DNA sequence: TGCGCCAGCAGCCAAGATTTGGGCAGTTTAGCTGAAGCTTTCTTT. The rearrangement links TRBV4-1 to TRBJ1-1, with D uncertain. Per the germline V gene, CDR1 is MGHRA and CDR2 is YSYEKL. The CDR3 contains 15 residues. Trimming shortened V by 0 bases and J by 6 bases, and 14 bases separated the two germline ends.

The rearrangement uses TRBV10-3 and TRBJ1-3; 7 bases align to TRBD1. CDR1 and CDR2 from the germline V gene are ENHRY and SYGVKD. The CDR3 loop spans 18 amino acids. Trimming at V came to 0 bases and at J to 0 bases, leaving 8 bases not matched to a gene. In DNA form, the CDR3 reads TGTGCCATCAGTGAGTCACCCGACAGGGTGGGCTCTGGAAACACCATATATTTT. It specifies CAISESPDRVGSGNTIYF.

The chain recombines TRBV9 with TRBJ1-4; D uncertain. The ends were cut back, 4 bases at V and 0 bases at J, with 10 bases in the middle. Per germline, CDR1 SGDLS and CDR2 YYNGEE. CDR3 length: 15 amino acids. The CDR3: CASSPTTSTNEKLFF. DNA of the CDR3: TGTGCCAGCAGCCCTACGACTTCAACTAATGAAAAACTGTTTTTT.

This clone was counted a single time. This chain connects TRBV6-5 to TRBJ1-5, with TRBD1 as a possible D gene (5 bases). Germline-derived CDR1 and CDR2 are MNHEY and SVGAGI. With 2 bases removed from V and 7 bases from J, the gap between germline ends came to 15 bases. The length of the CDR3 is 15 residues. The CDR3 protein is CASSYARGVGQPQHF. In nucleotides, the CDR3 is TGTGCCAGCAGTTACGCCCGGGGGGTAGGACAGCCCCAGCATTTT.

There are a few counts of this clone. The V call is TRBV27, the J call TRBJ2-5; no clear D gene. Germline CDR1 and CDR2: MNHEY and SMNVEV (reference sequence). V was shortened by 2 bases and J by 9 bases, with 4 bases between the two germline ends. This CDR3 has 10 residues. The CDR3: CASSLRPQYF. In DNA form, the CDR3 reads TGTGCCAGCAGTTTAAGACCCCAGTACTTC.

This rearrangement joins TRBV6-6 to TRBJ1-3; no definite D call. The CDR3 runs 14 residues. CDR1 MNHNY and CDR2 SVGAGI come from the germline V gene (reference sequence). V was clipped by 6 bases and J by 1 base, with 10 bases between them. CDR3: CASSYAGSGNTIYF. The CDR3 DNA reads TGTGCCAGCAGCTACGCGGGTTCTGGAAACACCATATATTTT.

This clone appeared a single time. The rearrangement joins TRBV28 to TRBJ1-1, with D possibly TRBD1 on 6 matching bases. CDR1 MDHEN and CDR2 SYDVKM come from the germline V gene. The CDR3 consists of 17 residues. Trimming took off 4 bases at V and 0 bases at J, with 18 bases between the two ends. The CDR3 protein is CASSSPSLTGMNTEAFF. The CDR3 DNA reads TGTGCCAGCAGTTCGCCCAGCCTAACAGGGATGAACACTGAAGCTTTCTTT.

V and J are TRBV6-1 and TRBJ2-7; TRBD2 agrees at 8 bases. CDR3 length equals 16 residues. Germline V gene data show CDR1 as MNHNS and CDR2 as SASEGT. The V segment lost 0 bases and the J segment 5 bases; nucleotides outside the gene matches: 9. CDR3 sequence reads: CASSEATAGALHEQYF. CDR3 nucleotide sequence: TGTGCCAGCAGTGAAGCCACAGCGGGAGCCCTCCACGAGCAGTACTTC.

This chain connects TRBV29-1 to TRBJ2-2, with 10 bases lining up with TRBD2. V was pared by 7 bases and J by 4 bases, with 3 bases of the junction left unmatched. This CDR3 comprises 13 residues. In germline, CDR1 is SQVTM, CDR2 ANQGSEA. This CDR3 is CSALAGGTGELFF. Written as DNA, the CDR3 is TGCAGCGCATTAGCGGGAGGCACCGGGGAGCTGTTTTTT.

This clone was observed once. The CDR3: CAWSVERITSGRIYNEQFF. The CDR3 DNA follows: TGTGCCTGGAGTGTGGAACGCATAACTAGCGGGAGAATCTACAATGAGCAGTTCTTC. The V and J genes are TRBV30 and TRBJ2-1, with 11 positions matching TRBD2. The germline gives CDR1 GTSNPN, CDR2 SVGIG (reference sequence). The J segment lost 3 bases and the V segment lost 0 bases, leaving 13 bases of the junction unmatched. The CDR3 has 19 amino acids.

The V and J genes are TRBV4-2 and TRBJ2-6; D is undetermined. V was cut by 0 bases and J by 3 bases, with 9 bases left in between. Looked up from germline, CDR1 is LGHNA and CDR2 is YNFKEQ. CDR3 length: 16 residues. The CDR3 is CASSQDEAHGANVLTF. The CDR3 DNA reads TGTGCCAGCAGCCAAGATGAAGCACATGGGGCCAACGTCCTGACTTTC.

This clone occurred a few times. Its ends do not fully match the called genes, so a read error is possible. The chain has TRBV7-2 and TRBJ1-2; D might be TRBD1 (5 bases). From germline, CDR1 is SGHTA and CDR2 FQGNSA. CDR3 length: 11 residues. In DNA, the CDR3 is TGTGCCAGCAGCATCCAGGGTACCACCTCCTTC. It is translated as CASSIQGTTSF.

The table lists this clone with many counts. The chain joins TRBV29-1 to TRBJ2-1; 11 nucleotides agree with TRBD2. V shed 7 bases, J shed 6 bases, and the junction held 5 bases outside the gene matches. Germline V CDR1 and CDR2: SQVTM, ANQGSEA. The CDR3 extends over 13 amino acids. In DNA, the CDR3 is TGCAGCGCCCTTAGCGGGAGGGCCAATGAGCAGTTCTTC. Translating gives CSALSGRANEQFF.

J is TRBJ2-5 and V is TRBV2; TRBD2 matches 7 bases. CDR3 size: 16 residues. J was trimmed by 7 bases and V by 2 bases; bases with no gene match: 13. The germline CDR1 and CDR2 sequences are SNHLY and FYNNEI. The CDR3 sequence is CASSETGGRNLRTQYF. CDR3 in DNA: TGTGCCAGCAGTGAAACTGGCGGGAGAAATCTCCGGACCCAGTACTTC. The whole variable domain, filled in from reference TRBV2 and TRBJ2-5, reads EPEVTQTPSHQVTQMGQEVILRCVPISNHLYFYWYRQILGQKVEFLVSFYNNEISEKSEIFDDQFSVERPDGSNFTLKIRSTKLEDSAMYFCASSETGGRNLRTQYFGPGTRLLVL.

The chain carries TRBV7-9 and TRBJ1-2, with D unresolved. The germline CDR1 and CDR2 sequences are SEHNR and FQNEAQ (reference sequence). V gave up 5 bases and J gave up 0 bases, with 16 bases separating them. The CDR3 runs to 16 residues. The CDR3 nucleotides are TGTGCCAGCAGCCCCCTAGCCGCAGATTCTAACTATGGCTACACCTTC. It translates to CASSPLAADSNYGYTF.

This chain joins TRBV29-1 and TRBJ2-3; TRBD2 matches 7 bases. The germline V gene has CDR1 SQVTM and CDR2 ANQGSEA. This CDR3 is built from 13 residues. V lost 5 bases, J lost 1 base, and 3 bases stayed unmatched. In DNA, the CDR3 is TGCAGCGTTCGCGCGGGAGGCACAGATACGCAGTATTTT. Residues: CSVRAGGTDTQYF.

The chain has TRBV12-5 and TRBJ1-1; D not resolved. Trimming took off 9 bases at V and 6 bases at J, with 17 bases between the two ends. The CDR3 is 13 residues long. Germline V gene data show CDR1 as LGHNT and CDR2 as FRNRAP. In nucleotides, the CDR3 is TGTGCTAGCGGACTAGGCCCGCAGGCTGAAGCTTTCTTT. Amino acids: CASGLGPQAEAFF.

Only a few counts were recorded for this clone. The chain carries TRBV6-1 and TRBJ2-1; 8 bases agree with TRBD2. Germline-derived CDR1 and CDR2 are MNHNS and SASEGT. The trim removed 0 bases at V and 3 bases at J, leaving 1 base unmatched. The CDR3 is made up of 15 amino acids. CDR3 DNA sequence: TGTGCCAGCAGTGAAGCGAGCGGGAGCTACAATGAGCAGTTCTTC. Translating gives CASSEASGSYNEQFF.

Many counts were recorded for this clone. The chain links TRBV19 to TRBJ1-4; possibly TRBD1 for D (6 bases). Looked up from germline, CDR1 is LNHDA and CDR2 is SQIVND (reference sequence). This CDR3 region has 13 residues. V gave up 9 bases and J gave up 4 bases, with 12 bases separating them. Here the CDR3 DNA reads TGTGCCAGCTCGGACAGATTTAATGAAAAACTGTTTTTT. Translating gives CASSDRFNEKLFF.

This chain links TRBV27 with TRBJ2-1; maybe TRBD1 (6 bases). This CDR3 comprises 13 residues. The V end was cut by 4 bases, the J end by 6 bases, with 10 bases between. Germline values: CDR1 MNHEY, CDR2 SMNVEV (reference sequence). CDR3 bases: TGTGCCAGCAGTTACAGGGTTGGCAATGAGCAGTTCTTC. This encodes CASSYRVGNEQFF.